This TCR beta chain was sequenced in a study of CD4 T cells in relation to SARS-CoV-2 and coronaviruses. This clone has just a few counts. No antigen is known for it. The repertoire was sequenced with immunoSEQ multiplex PCR; TCRdb's copy has only in-frame clones and lacks some. Among around 20,000 clones listed, 65% to 70% were seen once. CD4+ T cells from unexposed donors were obtained before the COVID-19 pandemic (2011-2018). The cells were cultured for approximately ten days before CD4+ T cells were isolated. This clonotype originated in a human donor in good health. The specimen was CD4+ T cells from PBMCs, cultured in vitro.

In DNA form, the CDR3 reads TGTGCCAGCAGCCCCCACCTCCTAGCGGGAGATCCAGATACGCAGTATTTT. Translation gives CASSPHLLAGDPDTQYF. The rearrangement links TRBV9 to TRBJ2-3; 10 bases agree with TRBD2. Trimming at V came to 4 bases and at J to 4 bases, leaving 12 bases not matched to a gene. The CDR3 sequence is 17 residues long. Germline V gene data show CDR1 as SGDLS and CDR2 as YYNGEE.